The rows below give T cell receptor beta chains drawn from one sample of a study of regulatory T cells in long-lasting Graves disease. One entry per CDR3 protein results from TCRdb running MiXCR on the multiplex PCR reads. The sample shows more than 350,000 distinct CDR3 sequences, 20% to 25% of them seen only once. Sequences were derived from peripheral blood mononuclear cells (PBMCs), sampled when the disease was refractory, from a patient treated with antithyroid drugs. The receptors here all came from a female donor with Graves disease. Both conserved end residues are part of each CDR3. A D gene is named only where the DNA matches it firmly. A row's size may be missing; if present it is once, few, many or a size class.

clone size	V gene	J gene	D gene	CDR3 protein	CDR3 DNA
many	TRBV12-3/TRBV12-4	TRBJ2-7	TRBD2	CASSPSGRAREQYF	TGTGCCAGCAGCCCTAGCGGGAGGGCCAGAGAGCAGTACTTC
NA	TRBV30	TRBJ2-6	NA	CAWSGAGANVLTF	TGTGCCTGGAGTGGCGCTGGGGCCAACGTCCTGACTTTC
many	TRBV20-1	TRBJ2-7	NA	CSARISEQYF	TGCAGTGCTAGAATATCGGAGCAGTACTTC
many	TRBV7-2	TRBJ2-7	NA	CASSLSPSAAYEQYF	TGTGCCAGCAGCTTATCCCCTTCGGCGGCCTACGAGCAGTACTTC
NA	TRBV24-1	TRBJ1-5	NA	CATADGPSNQPQHF	TGTGCCACAGCGGACGGGCCTAGCAATCAGCCCCAGCATTTT
many	TRBV28	TRBJ2-7	TRBD1	CASSLRQYTGDEQYF	TGTGCCAGCAGCCTACGGCAATATACAGGGGACGAGCAGTACTTC
few	TRBV20-1	TRBJ2-2	NA	CSGQPANTGELFF	TGCAGTGGACAGCCAGCGAACACCGGGGAGCTGTTTTTT
NA	TRBV6-2/TRBV6-3	TRBJ2-2	NA	CASSYTSGDAGELFF	TGTGCCAGCAGTTACACCTCGGGGGACGCCGGGGAGCTGTTTTTT
many	TRBV28	TRBJ2-4	NA	CASSFGSSGSDIQYF	TGTGCCAGCAGTTTCGGAAGTTCTGGGTCGGACATTCAGTACTTC
NA	TRBV2	TRBJ1-2	TRBD1	CASSHDRDNGYTF	TGTGCCAGCAGCCACGACAGGGATAACGGCTACACCTTC
many	TRBV2	TRBJ2-7	TRBD2	CATLGTSGNPYEQYF	TGTGCCACCCTCGGGACTAGCGGGAATCCTTACGAGCAGTACTTC
many	TRBV28	TRBJ1-6	NA	CASSLTQASPLHF	TGTGCCAGCAGTTTAACACAGGCCTCACCCCTCCACTTT
few	TRBV6-1	TRBJ2-7	TRBD2	CANRESGRRTYEQYF	TGTGCCAACAGAGAGAGCGGGAGAAGAACCTACGAGCAGTACTTC
once	TRBV12-3/TRBV12-4	TRBJ2-3	TRBD1	CASSPTGGSLHTQYF	TGTGCCAGCAGTCCGACAGGGGGCTCCTTACATACGCAGTATTTT
few	TRBV27	TRBJ2-5	NA	CASSNEGLGETQYF	TGTGCCAGCAGTAATGAGGGGCTGGGGGAGACCCAGTACTTC
many	TRBV6-1	TRBJ1-4	TRBD1	CASLAMGTGAEKLFF	TGTGCCAGCCTCGCAATGGGGACAGGGGCTGAAAAACTGTTTTTT
NA	TRBV3-1	TRBJ1-1	NA	CASSQRGPLNTEAFF	TGTGCCAGCAGCCAAAGGGGACCTTTGAACACTGAAGCTTTCTTT
few	TRBV7-8	TRBJ2-5	NA	CASSLVGGNPQETQYF	TGTGCCAGCAGCTTAGTGGGCGGGAACCCACAAGAGACCCAGTACTTC
many	TRBV28	TRBJ1-5	NA	CASSMEENQPQHF	TGTGCCAGCAGTATGGAAGAGAATCAGCCCCAGCATTTT
NA	TRBV7-8	TRBJ2-4	TRBD2	CASSPGTSGSRNIQYF	TGTGCCAGCAGCCCGGGGACTAGCGGGAGCAGGAACATTCAGTACTTC
few	TRBV20-1	TRBJ2-5	NA	CSAPPLTVRSVETQYF	TGCAGTGCTCCCCCTTTGACAGTGAGGTCCGTAGAGACCCAGTACTTC
many	TRBV6-1	TRBJ1-1	TRBD1	CASRDRVEGEAFF	TGTGCCAGCCGGGACAGGGTCGAGGGTGAAGCTTTCTTT
NA	TRBV6-1	TRBJ2-7	TRBD1	CASMGQGLAGQYF	TGTGCCAGCATGGGACAGGGGCTTGCCGGGCAGTACTTC
few	TRBV20-1	TRBJ1-1	TRBD1	CSAPGQLTMNTEAFF	TGCAGTGCTCCGGGACAGTTGACTATGAACACTGAAGCTTTCTTT
many	TRBV6-1	TRBJ2-7	TRBD1	CASKTGTGIYEQYF	TGTGCCAGCAAGACCGGGACAGGGATTTACGAGCAGTACTTC
many	TRBV24-1	TRBJ1-1	TRBD1	CAARDRGNTEAFF	TGTGCCGCTCGGGACAGGGGGAACACTGAAGCTTTCTTT
many	TRBV28	TRBJ1-5	NA	CASSLGQYSNQPQHF	TGTGCCAGCAGCCTAGGACAATATAGCAATCAGCCCCAGCATTTT
NA	TRBV20-1	TRBJ2-7	TRBD1	CSAHRDRGHEQYF	TGCAGTGCTCACCGGGACAGGGGCCACGAGCAGTACTTC
many	TRBV27	TRBJ1-1	NA	CASSPGDLNTEAFF	TGTGCCAGCAGTCCCGGCGACCTTAACACTGAAGCTTTCTTT